The present T cell receptor (beta chain) was sequenced within a study of blood T cell repertoires in COVID-19. Study context: Whether acute or convalescent, the COVID-19 samples came from the United States, Italy and Spain. Sources were T cells, B-cell-depleted T cells, or PBMCs; the material itself was cDNA or gDNA.

CDR3 length: 18 residues. Trimming removed 5 bases from V and 4 bases from J; junction bases left unmatched: 13. Germline-derived CDR1 and CDR2 are SGHAT and FQNNGV. In the study's own analysis: Estimates of nucleated cell counts were drawn from the amplification of reference gene primers. Clones were read by immunoSEQ multiplex PCR, and TCRdb kept only the in-frame ones, dropping some. The V and J calls and clone size were taken over from that table, and D and trimming were inferred from the DNA. The sample contains almost 50,000 clones, 90% of which appear only once. Sample: peripheral blood. This TCR was recovered from a human donor in a cohort sampled during active COVID-19. The chain combines TRBV11-2 with TRBJ2-1, with 11 bases that match TRBD1. CDR3 sequence reads: CASSPFSFGDRGYNEQFF. In nucleotides, the CDR3 is TGTGCCAGCAGCCCCTTTTCATTCGGGGACAGGGGGTACAATGAGCAGTTCTTC.